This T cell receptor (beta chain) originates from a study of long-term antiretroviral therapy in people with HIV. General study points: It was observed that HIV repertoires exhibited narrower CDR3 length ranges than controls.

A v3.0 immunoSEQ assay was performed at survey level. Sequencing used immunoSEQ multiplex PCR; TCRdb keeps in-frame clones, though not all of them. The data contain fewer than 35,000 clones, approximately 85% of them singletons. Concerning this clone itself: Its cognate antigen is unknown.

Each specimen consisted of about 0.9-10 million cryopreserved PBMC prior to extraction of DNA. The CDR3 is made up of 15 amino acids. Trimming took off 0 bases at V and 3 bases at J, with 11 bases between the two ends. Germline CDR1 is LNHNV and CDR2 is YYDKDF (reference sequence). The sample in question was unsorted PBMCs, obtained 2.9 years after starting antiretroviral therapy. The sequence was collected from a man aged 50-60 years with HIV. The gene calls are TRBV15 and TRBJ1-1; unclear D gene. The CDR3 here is CATSREDHGDTEAFF. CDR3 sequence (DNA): TGTGCCACCAGCAGAGAGGATCACGGGGACACTGAAGCTTTCTTT.